These 27 T cell receptor beta chains originate from one sample sequenced in a study of blood T cell repertoires in COVID-19. Some clones are missing from TCRdb's copy, which holds only in-frame ones; the method was immunoSEQ multiplex PCR. The repertoire holds about 140,000 clones, with roughly 79% as singletons. The material sequenced was PBMCs or T cells enriched from blood (not recorded which). These receptor sequences come from a woman between 50 and 59 years old who had recovered from COVID-19.

The chain couples TRBV23-1 to TRBJ1-2, with 7 positions matching TRBD1. TRBV23-1 is placed among ORFs of uncertain function. This CDR3 contains 14 residues. With 2 bases clipped from V and 5 bases from J, the junction kept 5 bases outside the gene matches. CDR3 loop: CASSQPHRGYGYTF. CDR3 DNA sequence: TGCGCCAGCAGTCAACCCCACAGGGGTTATGGCTACACCTTC.

V is TRBV6-5 and J is TRBJ1-1; D might be TRBD1 (6 bases). The CDR3 loop spans 12 amino acids. Trimming took 7 bases from V and 4 from J, leaving 10 bases between them. CDR1 is MNHEY and CDR2 is SVGAGI in the germline V gene. This CDR3 reads CASKLQGTEAFF. The CDR3, as DNA: TGTGCCAGCAAGCTACAGGGCACTGAAGCTTTCTTT.

The rearrangement joins TRBV6-1 to TRBJ2-7; a weak D match, TRBD1 (6 bases). Germline CDR1 MNHNS, CDR2 SASEGT. Trimming pared 2 bases from V and 0 bases from J, leaving 20 bases between. The CDR3 contains 18 residues. The CDR3 nucleotides are TGTGCCAGCAGTGAAAACCCCCGTGGGGGCGCCAGCTCCTACGAGCAGTACTTC. Its protein is CASSENPRGGASSYEQYF.

The chain has TRBV2 and TRBJ1-1; 7 positions agree with TRBD1. Unmatched junction bases numbered 13, after V lost 5 bases and J lost 4 bases. The CDR3 runs 16 residues. Germline assignment: CDR1 SNHLY and CDR2 FYNNEI. The CDR3 DNA reads TGTGCCAGCAGTTCTCAGGGGGTAGGGGTTCGCACTGAAGCTTTCTTT. Amino acid sequence: CASSSQGVGVRTEAFF.

The chain uses TRBV5-1 and TRBJ1-1; a possible D gene is TRBD1 (6 bases). The V and J ends lost 10 bases and 0 bases respectively, with 13 bases between them. The germline CDR1 and CDR2 sequences are SGHRS and YFSETQ. The CDR3 is made up of 13 amino acids. The CDR3 DNA sequence: TGCGCCGCCCGGGCAGGGGTGAACACTGAAGCTTTCTTT. Translated, it gives CAARAGVNTEAFF.

This clone has ten or more counts. The rearrangement uses TRBV27 and TRBJ2-7; 7 nucleotides line up with TRBD1. V shed 2 bases, J shed 0 bases, and the junction held 7 bases outside the gene matches. Looked up from germline, CDR1 is MNHEY and CDR2 is SMNVEV (reference sequence). This CDR3 comprises 16 residues. This CDR3 reads CASSLLADRVSYEQYF. For the CDR3, the DNA is TGTGCCAGCAGTTTACTAGCCGACAGGGTCTCCTACGAGCAGTACTTC.

The rearrangement uses TRBV3-1 (or the pseudogene TRBV3-2) and TRBJ1-3; possibly TRBD1 for D (6 bases). Trimming cost V 1 base and J 7 bases, with 20 bases left between them. Germline-derived CDR1 and CDR2 are LGHDT and YNNKEL (reference sequence). This CDR3 has 17 amino acids. CDR3: CASSQGGGGTGTNTIYF. The CDR3 bases are TGTGCCAGCAGCCAAGGTGGTGGGGGCACTGGTACGAACACCATATATTTT.

This rearrangement joins TRBV29-1 to TRBJ1-1; no firm D call. The germline CDR1 and CDR2 sequences are SQVTM and ANQGSEA. The germline V and J ends were trimmed by 1 base and 0 bases, with 6 bases remaining between them. The CDR3 is 13 amino acids. CDR3 amino acids: CSVEGQMNTEAFF. In DNA, the CDR3 is TGCAGCGTTGAAGGACAAATGAACACTGAAGCTTTCTTT.

The rearrangement uses TRBV10-2 and TRBJ2-2; 11 bases are shared with TRBD2. Germline V lookup: CDR1 WSHSY, CDR2 SAAADI. The V gene end was trimmed by 2 bases and the J gene end by 7 bases; junction bases not matched to a gene: 9. CDR3 size: 17 residues. Here the CDR3 reads CASSEPSGGTSGGELFF. The DNA for the CDR3 is TGCGCCAGCAGTGAGCCAAGCGGCGGGACTAGCGGCGGGGAGCTGTTTTTT.

A single count supports this clone. The chain employs TRBV5-4 and TRBJ2-5; possibly TRBD1 for D (5 bases). CDR3 size: 14 residues. Trimming cost V 2 bases and J 5 bases, with 13 bases left between them. Germline CDR1 is SGHNT and CDR2 is YYREEE (reference sequence). The CDR3 loop is CASSFLGPLETQYF. In DNA form, the CDR3 reads TGTGCCAGCAGCTTCCTGGGGCCGCTGGAGACCCAGTACTTC.

The chain couples TRBV7-3 to TRBJ1-1; a weak D match, TRBD1 (6 bases). Germline loops: CDR1 SGHTA, CDR2 FQGTGA. This CDR3 has 14 residues. V was shortened by 0 bases and J by 4 bases, with 9 bases between the two germline ends. In DNA, the CDR3 is TGTGCCAGCAGCTTAACGGGGGCCAGCACTGAAGCTTTCTTT. Translating it yields CASSLTGASTEAFF.

The chain recombines TRBV27 with TRBJ2-7, with a weak D call TRBD1 (7 bases). The CDR3 totals 12 residues. Per the germline V gene, CDR1 is MNHEY and CDR2 is SMNVEV (reference sequence). V was trimmed by 5 bases and J by 7 bases, leaving 12 bases between them. As DNA, the CDR3 is TGTGCCAGCAGTAAGGGGGCGGGGGAGCAGTACTTC. Translation: CASSKGAGEQYF.

The CDR3 sequence: CASSRPGQELQETQYF. CDR3 sequence (DNA): TGTGCCAGCAGCCGCCCCGGACAGGAGTTACAAGAGACCCAGTACTTC. The rearrangement links TRBV5-4 to TRBJ2-5; 7 nucleotides align to TRBD1. Germline-derived CDR1 and CDR2 are SGHNT and YYREEE (reference sequence). V gave up 4 bases and J gave up 2 bases; unmatched junction bases: 11. The CDR3 is made up of 16 amino acids.

The chain joins TRBV3-1 (or the pseudogene TRBV3-2) to TRBJ2-1, with D maybe TRBD2 (5 bases). Germline values: CDR1 LGHDT, CDR2 YNNKEL (reference sequence). The CDR3 runs 15 residues. Trimming cost V 3 bases and J 0 bases, with 9 bases left between them. DNA for the CDR3: TGTGCCAGCAGCCATAGCGATTACTCCTACAATGAGCAGTTCTTC. Translation: CASSHSDYSYNEQFF.

The rearrangement links TRBV19 to TRBJ1-2; 8 bases line up with TRBD1. CDR1 is LNHDA and CDR2 is SQIVND in the germline V gene (reference sequence). With 3 bases clipped from V and 4 bases from J, the junction kept 7 bases outside the gene matches. This CDR3 comprises 15 residues. The CDR3 is CASSISTGEGYGYTF. The CDR3 nucleotides read TGTGCCAGTAGTATTTCGACAGGGGAAGGCTATGGCTACACCTTC.

This chain links TRBV30 with TRBJ1-5, with D possibly matching TRBD1 (5 bases). The CDR3 length is 14 residues. V was clipped by 1 base and J by 3 bases, with 10 bases between them. CDR1 GTSNPN and CDR2 SVGIG come from the germline V gene (reference sequence). CDR3 protein: CAWSGRQPNQPQHF. The CDR3 DNA follows: TGTGCCTGGAGTGGAAGACAGCCCAATCAGCCCCAGCATTTT.

Written as DNA, the CDR3 is TGCGCCAGCAGCTGGGGACAGAGTGCGACAGATACGCAGTATTTT. This codes for CASSWGQSATDTQYF. V usage is TRBV5-1 and J usage is TRBJ2-3; 7 positions agree with TRBD1. The CDR3 is 15 residues long. CDR1 and CDR2 (germline): SGHRS, YFSETQ. The J segment lost 3 bases and the V segment lost 3 bases, leaving 7 bases of the junction unmatched.

The chain recombines TRBV7-3 with TRBJ2-1, with 10 bases matching TRBD2. This CDR3 has 17 amino acids. With 4 bases clipped from V and 8 bases from J, the junction kept 14 bases outside the gene matches. CDR1 is SGHTA and CDR2 is FQGTGA in the germline V gene. CDR3 sequence reads: CASSSERSSGGEDEQFF. CDR3 DNA: TGTGCCAGCAGCTCCGAGCGGTCTAGCGGGGGTGAGGATGAGCAGTTCTTC. Drawing the rest from reference TRBV7-3 and TRBJ2-1, the complete variable domain is GAGVSQTPSNKVTEKGKYVELRCDPISGHTALYWYRQSLGQGPEFLIYFQGTGAADDSGLPNDRFFAVRPEGSVSTLKIQRTERGDSAVYLCASSSERSSGGEDEQFFGPGTRLTVL.

The chain combines TRBV7-2 with TRBJ2-7; 10 bases fit TRBD1. The CDR3 is 14 amino acids. Germline lookup yields CDR1 SGHTA and CDR2 FQGNSA. J was trimmed by 6 bases and V by 5 bases; bases with no gene match: 7. In nucleotides, the CDR3 is TGTGCCAGCAGCCCGGACAGGGGGTGGCTCGAGCAGTACTTC. It codes for CASSPDRGWLEQYF.

V is TRBV10-3 and J is TRBJ2-1; 12 bases fit TRBD2. J gave up 6 bases and V 6 bases, and 6 bases lay outside the gene matches. The CDR3 runs 15 residues. Looked up from germline, CDR1 is ENHRY and CDR2 is SYGVKD. CDR3 DNA sequence: TGTGCCATCAGAACTAGCGGGGGGTTTGGCAATGAGCAGTTCTTC. Translating it yields CAIRTSGGFGNEQFF.

V is TRBV9 and J is TRBJ1-2, with TRBD1 identical over 9 bases. The germline V gene has CDR1 SGDLS and CDR2 YYNGEE. The V and J ends lost 4 bases and 5 bases, in that order; junction bases with no gene match: 3. This CDR3 comprises 13 residues. CDR3 DNA sequence: TGTGCCAGCAGCACAGGACAGGGGTATGGCTACACCTTC. As protein: CASSTGQGYGYTF.

The V and J genes are TRBV2 and TRBJ1-2; 7 positions agree with TRBD1. V was clipped by 4 bases and J by 8 bases; unmatched bases: 7. The CDR3 sequence is 13 residues long. Germline V gene sequence: CDR1 SNHLY, CDR2 FYNNEI. The CDR3 bases are TGTGCCAGCAGTGGGGACAGCTCAGTGGGCTACACCTTC. The encoded protein is CASSGDSSVGYTF.

The chain uses TRBV27 and TRBJ2-1; perhaps TRBD1 as D (6 bases). Germline V gene sequence: CDR1 MNHEY, CDR2 SMNVEV (reference sequence). This CDR3 comprises 15 residues. Trimming cost V 5 bases and J 0 bases, with 11 bases left between them. DNA of the CDR3: TGTGCCAGCAGTCAGGGGATAAACTCCTACAATGAGCAGTTCTTC. Its protein is CASSQGINSYNEQFF.

The rearrangement joins TRBV5-4 to TRBJ2-7, with 7 bases lining up with TRBD2. CDR3 size: 13 residues. Germline-derived CDR1 and CDR2 are SGHNT and YYREEE (reference sequence). With V trimmed by 3 bases and J by 2 bases, 2 bases remained unmatched. The CDR3 region has the DNA TGTGCCAGCAGCTCCGGGACTACCTACGAGCAGTACTTC. The encoded protein is CASSSGTTYEQYF.

This clone was detected a few times. The rearrangement joins TRBV28 to TRBJ1-5; maybe TRBD1 (5 bases). This CDR3 is 15 amino acids long. V gave up 6 bases and J gave up 3 bases, with 15 bases separating them. Germline assignment: CDR1 MDHEN and CDR2 SYDVKM. CDR3 DNA sequence: TGTGCCAGCAGCTCAGACAGAAGTGTCAATCAGCCCCAGCATTTT. The encoded protein is CASSSDRSVNQPQHF.

This rearrangement joins TRBV20-1 to TRBJ2-5, with 7 positions matching TRBD1. CDR3 length: 15 residues. V lost 3 bases and J lost 2; bases outside the gene matches: 9. The germline CDR1 and CDR2 sequences are DFQATT and SNEGSKA (reference sequence). DNA for the CDR3: TGCAGTGCTAGTGATACGCGACAGGGACAAGAGACCCAGTACTTC. Translation: CSASDTRQGQETQYF.

V is TRBV9 and J is TRBJ2-2; 9 bases agree with TRBD2. Looked up from germline, CDR1 is SGDLS and CDR2 is YYNGEE. CDR3 length equals 16 residues. V shed 3 bases and J 4 bases; nucleotides not matched to a gene: 7. The CDR3 DNA reads TGTGCCAGCAGCGCTAGAAGAGCGGGGGGCACCGGGGAGCTGTTTTTT. Residues: CASSARRAGGTGELFF.